The present entry profiles one TCR beta chain with its context. Mismatch with germline at one junction end may stem from a read error. In the same sample, other DNA sequences code for this CDR3. This record comes from a study of cytomegalovirus exposure and HLA in healthy donors. The germline V gene has CDR1 WNHNN and CDR2 SYGVQD (reference sequence). The CDR3 runs to 13 residues. The study ran its PCR with 60 Vbeta and 13 Jbeta primers. Some clones are missing from TCRdb's copy, which holds only in-frame ones; the method was immunoSEQ multiplex PCR. The sample gives tens of thousands of clones, around three quarters of which show up once; 6.3% is in the top ten.

Input material: PBMCs. This sequence originates from a man between 45 and 60 years old in good health and CMV-seronegative. The chain has TRBV10-1 and TRBJ1-1; 7 nucleotides line up with TRBD1. The CDR3 coding sequence is TGCGCCAGCAGACTGGACAGGAACACCGAAGCTTTCTTT. Translation gives CASRLDRNTEAFF.